This entry features one T cell receptor (beta chain) sequence. What it binds is not known. Germline CDR1 is SGHTA and CDR2 is FQGNSA. The junction had 1 base not matched to a gene; V was cut back by 0 bases and J by 2 bases. The length of the CDR3 is 15 residues. Produced via immunoSEQ multiplex PCR; TCRdb's table is partial and in-frame only. The sample contains about 260,000 clones, roughly 91% of which appear only once. The record originates from a study of cytomegalovirus exposure and HLA in healthy donors. On the study more broadly: It was reported in a later analysis that the same platform had been used for the 100 to 150 validation repertoires as for the 666 first-cohort repertoires. Points from the study as a whole: In vitro work confirmed that a few CMV-associated chains recognize CMV antigens. Diagnosis of cytomegalovirus status made by the classifier reportedly showed high specificity and sensitivity. The finding came from a later analysis; first-cohort TCR clusters tended to co-occur in the 95 to 150 validation repertoires.

Material: PBMCs. The chain links TRBV7-2 to TRBJ2-7, with 10 bases aligning to TRBD2. This clonotype was obtained from a woman aged 25 to 39 in good health and CMV-seronegative. The CDR3 coding sequence is TGTGCCAGCAGCTTAGCCGGGACTAGCGCCTACGAGCAGTACTTC. Translating gives CASSLAGTSAYEQYF.